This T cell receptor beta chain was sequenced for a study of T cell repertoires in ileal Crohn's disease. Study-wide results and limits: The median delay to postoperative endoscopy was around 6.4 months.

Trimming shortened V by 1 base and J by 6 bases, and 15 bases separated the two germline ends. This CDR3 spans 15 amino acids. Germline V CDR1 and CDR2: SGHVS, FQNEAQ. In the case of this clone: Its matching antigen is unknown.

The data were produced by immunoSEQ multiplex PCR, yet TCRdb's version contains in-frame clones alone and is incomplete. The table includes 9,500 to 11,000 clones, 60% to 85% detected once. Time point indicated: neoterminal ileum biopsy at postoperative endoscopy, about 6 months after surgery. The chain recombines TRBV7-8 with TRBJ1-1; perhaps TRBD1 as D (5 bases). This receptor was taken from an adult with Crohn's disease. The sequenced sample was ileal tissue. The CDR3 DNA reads TGTGCCAGCAGCTTAGTAACGGGGGGACGGTCTGAAGCTTTCTTT. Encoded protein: CASSLVTGGRSEAFF.